Presented here are 14 T cell receptor beta chains from one specimen sequenced in a study of blood T cell repertoires in COVID-19. Profiled with immunoSEQ multiplex PCR; TCRdb holds only in-frame clones, not every one. The table includes approximately 64,000 clones, 88% detected once. Source material: peripheral blood. The source of these receptors is a woman aged 60 to 75 with COVID-19, enrolled during active disease.

V is TRBV21-1 and J is TRBJ1-1. TRBV21-1 is termed a pseudogene. The CDR3 spans 13 residues. CDR3 coding DNA: TGTGCCAGCCAAAGCCGGGGTAGGAATGAAGCTTTCTTT. This codes for CASQSRGRNEAFF.

This chain connects TRBV11-2 to TRBJ2-6; tentative D call: TRBD1 (6 bases). The CDR3 runs to 17 residues. Trimming removed 0 bases from V and 2 bases from J, with 11 bases in between. The germline V gene encodes CDR1 SGHAT and CDR2 FQNNGV. As DNA, the CDR3 is TGTGCCAGCAGCTTAGAAGGGGGTTGGGCTGGGGCCAACGTCCTGACTTTC. Amino acids: CASSLEGGWAGANVLTF. Full variable domain (outside the CDR3, taken from reference TRBV11-2 and TRBJ2-6): EAGVAQSPRYKIIEKRQSVAFWCNPISGHATLYWYQQILGQGPKLLIQFQNNGVVDDSQLPKDRFSAERLKGVDSTLKIQPAKLEDSAVYLCASSLEGGWAGANVLTFGAGSRLTVL.

This CDR3 reads CATSRGGTSSNEQYF. The CDR3 coding sequence is TGTGCCACCAGCAGAGGAGGTACTAGTTCCAACGAGCAGTACTTC. The chain is built from TRBV15 and TRBJ2-7; D might be TRBD2 (5 bases). Germline values: CDR1 LNHNV, CDR2 YYDKDF (reference sequence). This CDR3 contains 15 residues. V was pared by 1 base and J by 5 bases, with 15 bases between. Drawing the rest from reference TRBV15 and TRBJ2-7, the complete variable domain is DAMVIQNPRYQVTQFGKPVTLSCSQTLNHNVMYWYQQKSSQAPKLLFHYYDKDFNNEADTPDNFQSRRPNTSFCFLDIRSPGLGDTAMYLCATSRGGTSSNEQYFGPGTRLTVT.

This chain joins TRBV6-2 or TRBV6-3 and TRBJ1-5; D may be TRBD1 (5 bases). V was shortened by 2 bases and J by 3 bases, with 11 bases between the two germline ends. Germline V CDR1 and CDR2: MNHEY, SVGEGT. CDR3 length equals 15 residues. The CDR3 region is CASSYGRGLNQPQHF. The CDR3 DNA reads as TGTGCCAGCAGTTACGGGAGGGGCCTCAATCAGCCCCAGCATTTT.

The V call is TRBV14, the J call TRBJ2-7, with 8 nucleotides matching TRBD1. Germline V gives CDR1 SGHDN, CDR2 FVKESK. Losses at the gene ends were 4 bases for V and 4 bases for J; bases not matched to a gene: 9. The CDR3 totals 15 residues. The CDR3 region has the DNA TGTGCCAGCAGCCTAGACAGGGGATTTACGTACGAGCAGTACTTC. It codes for CASSLDRGFTYEQYF.

The chain recombines TRBV2 with TRBJ1-6; D uncertain. This CDR3 is 14 amino acids long. V was trimmed by 2 bases and J by 5 bases, leaving 7 bases between them. Germline V gives CDR1 SNHLY, CDR2 FYNNEI. The CDR3 DNA reads TGTGCCAGCAGTGAATGGCGGAATAATTCACCCCTCCACTTT. Its translation is CASSEWRNNSPLHF. Full variable domain (remainder filled in from reference TRBV2 and TRBJ1-6): EPEVTQTPSHQVTQMGQEVILRCVPISNHLYFYWYRQILGQKVEFLVSFYNNEISEKSEIFDDQFSVERPDGSNFTLKIRSTKLEDSAMYFCASSEWRNNSPLHFGNGTRLTVT.

This clone was found once. The chain has TRBV5-1 and TRBJ1-1; D uncertain. Germline lookup yields CDR1 SGHRS and CDR2 YFSETQ. This CDR3 spans 13 amino acids. The V and J ends lost 4 bases and 0 bases respectively, with 7 bases between them. The CDR3 region has the DNA TGCGCCAGCAGCCCTTTTATGAACACTGAAGCTTTCTTT. This sequence encodes CASSPFMNTEAFF.

The chain links TRBV7-2 to TRBJ1-1; the D gene is possibly TRBD1 (6 bases). This CDR3 region has 13 residues. The V gene's germline CDR1 is SGHTA and CDR2 FQGNSA. V lost 5 bases to trimming and J lost 9 bases, with 16 bases between them. CDR3 coding DNA: TGTGCCAGCAGCGCCCGACAGGTTGACAAAGCTTTCTTT. Translation: CASSARQVDKAFF. Filled out from reference TRBV7-2 and TRBJ1-1, the complete variable domain reads GAGVSQSPSNKVTEKGKDVELRCDPISGHTALYWYRQSLGQGLEFLIYFQGNSAPDKSGLPSDRFSAERTGGSVSTLTIQRTQQEDSAVYLCASSARQVDKAFFGQGTRLTVV.

This chain connects TRBV9 to TRBJ2-7; 7 nucleotides agree with TRBD1. The V gene's germline CDR1 is SGDLS and CDR2 YYNGEE. The ends lost 4 bases at V and 3 bases at J; junction bases unmatched: 10. The CDR3 extends over 15 amino acids. DNA for the CDR3: TGTGCCAGCAGCCCTACGACAGGGAAATTCTACGAGCAGTACTTC. This encodes CASSPTTGKFYEQYF.

This clone was counted a few times. J is TRBJ2-1 and V is TRBV11-2; D perhaps matches TRBD2 (6 bases). This CDR3 comprises 18 residues. CDR1 SGHAT and CDR2 FQNNGV come from the germline V gene. The V gene lost 4 bases and the J gene lost 0 bases, with 19 bases spanning the gap. CDR3 protein: CASSSFGGITYSYNEQFF. CDR3 nucleotide sequence: TGTGCCAGCAGCTCGTTCGGAGGGATCACTTACTCCTACAATGAGCAGTTCTTC.

The chain couples TRBV7-2 to TRBJ1-3; no clear D gene. The CDR3 loop spans 15 amino acids. V lost 3 bases and J lost 0, with 9 bases in between. Germline assignment: CDR1 SGHTA and CDR2 FQGNSA. CDR3 residues: CASSFDTGSGNTIYF. Here the CDR3 DNA reads TGTGCCAGCAGCTTTGACACCGGCTCTGGAAACACCATATATTTT. The full variable domain, in which reference TRBV7-2 and TRBJ1-3 provide the parts outside the CDR3, is GAGVSQSPSNKVTEKGKDVELRCDPISGHTALYWYRQSLGQGLEFLIYFQGNSAPDKSGLPSDRFSAERTGGSVSTLTIQRTQQEDSAVYLCASSFDTGSGNTIYFGEGSWLTVV.

This clone has just a few counts. The chain uses TRBV27 and TRBJ2-7; D ambiguous. From germline, CDR1 is MNHEY and CDR2 SMNVEV (reference sequence). The CDR3 extends over 17 amino acids. Between the trimmed V and J ends, which lost 0 bases and 0 bases, there was a span of 15 bases. CDR3 coding DNA: TGTGCCAGCAGTTTATCGGCAGTGGTCTCTGCCTCCTACGAGCAGTACTTC. Translating gives CASSLSAVVSASYEQYF.

This clone was seen a single time. The genes are TRBV28 and TRBJ1-3; D is perhaps TRBD1 (6 bases). V was trimmed by 5 bases and J by 0 bases, leaving 20 bases between them. The germline V gene encodes CDR1 MDHEN and CDR2 SYDVKM. The CDR3 totals 18 residues. The CDR3 nucleotides read TGTGCCAGCAGTCCCCAAGTACGGACAGCCAGCTCTGGAAACACCATATATTTT. It yields the protein CASSPQVRTASSGNTIYF.

This chain connects TRBV3-1 (or the pseudogene TRBV3-2) to TRBJ2-3; 8 positions agree with TRBD2. V lost 5 bases and J lost 4; bases outside the gene matches: 8. This CDR3 has 15 amino acids. Per germline, CDR1 LGHDT and CDR2 YNNKEL (reference sequence). CDR3 in DNA: TGTGCCAGCAGCACCCCCGGGGGGGGCGCAGATACGCAGTATTTT. Protein product: CASSTPGGGADTQYF.